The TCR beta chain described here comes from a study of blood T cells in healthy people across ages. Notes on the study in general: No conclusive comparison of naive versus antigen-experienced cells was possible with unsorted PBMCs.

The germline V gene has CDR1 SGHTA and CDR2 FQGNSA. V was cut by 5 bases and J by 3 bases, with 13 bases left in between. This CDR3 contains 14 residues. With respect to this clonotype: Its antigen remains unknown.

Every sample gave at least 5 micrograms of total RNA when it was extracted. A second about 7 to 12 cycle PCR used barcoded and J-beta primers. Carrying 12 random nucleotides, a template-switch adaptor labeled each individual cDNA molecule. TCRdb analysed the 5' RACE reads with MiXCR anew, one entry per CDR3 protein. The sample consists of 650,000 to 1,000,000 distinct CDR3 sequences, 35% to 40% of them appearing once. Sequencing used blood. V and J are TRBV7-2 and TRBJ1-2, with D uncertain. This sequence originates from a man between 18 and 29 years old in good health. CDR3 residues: CASSATNLDYGYTF. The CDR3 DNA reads TGTGCCAGCAGCGCCACAAACTTGGACTATGGCTACACCTTC.